Below, one T cell receptor beta chain is given with its context. Its binding antigen is unknown. Qualities for individual bases were not recorded, and no much larger clone is one base off. From its cysteine to its phenylalanine, the CDR3 spans 15 amino acids. Only the CDR3 part of the read is kept: 45 bases, read in frame from the first base. At the junction V is shortened by 3 bases and J by 2 bases, with 8 bases in between. Looking up the germline V gene yields CDR1 SGHVS and CDR2 FQNEAQ. These data are taken from a study of T cells after yellow fever vaccination (dated 2019 in TCRdb). For the wider study: The SMART-Seq v4 Ultra Low Input RNA kit was used to prepare libraries from fractions with low cell numbers. Two healthy male donors, one aged 18 to 29 and one aged 30 to 39 years, were included in the cohort. To follow T-cell clones before and after primary and booster YFV17D yellow fever vaccination, bulk TCR alpha and beta repertoires were sequenced over time. Blood was collected at multiple timepoints before and after primary and secondary immunization, and bulk PBMC replicates and cell subsets were isolated. On the study overall, not on this receptor specifically: Compared with the primary T-cell response, the secondary T-cell response was faster but weaker, reaching its peak on day 5 rather than on day 15. A small fraction of clonotypes showed up in both the CD4 and CD8 compartments, probably as a result of convergent recombination. FACS-sorted repertoires could contain abundant contaminating clonotypes from the bulk population, so computational filtering was required. After the booster, most of the clones that had expanded following primary vaccination were detected again (almost 98% of CD4 and roughly 90% of CD8), which suggests that memory was broadly maintained. Because the study included only two donors, the extent to which the findings can be generalized is limited.

In the paper's terms, the treatment or condition label means: live attenuated yellow fever vaccine strain. A standard Ficoll-Paque protocol was used to isolate PBMCs from peripheral blood. Dynabeads CD4 and CD8 positive selection kits were used to isolate CD4 and CD8 T-cell fractions. TriZol was used to extract RNA from bulk PBMCs, from CD4 and CD8 fractions, and from dextramer-positive and dextramer-negative fractions. TCR cDNA was made using 5'RACE template switching, a step that added a universal primer site and unique molecular identifiers. cDNA synthesis was primed from both the TCR alpha and TCR beta constant segments. Library amplification involved two PCR steps, and the second step added sample barcodes and sequencing adapters. Sequencing of the libraries was done on either Illumina HiSeq 2500 (2x100 bp) or NovaSeq (2x150 bp). For the original study's pipeline: Reads were demultiplexed and collapsed into UMI consensus sequences with MIGEC, and V(D)J alignment was performed with MiXCR. Vaccine-responding clonotypes were defined with edgeR using replicate PBMC samples, requiring FDR below 0.01 and a log2 fold change above 5 up to day 15. Each bulk clonotype was labeled CD4 or CD8 based on which sequenced repertoire, CD4 or CD8, contained the clonotype at higher abundance. TCRdb reprocessing: public reads trimmed at Q25 with fastp, clones called with MiXCR, in-frame beta chains kept. Entries are consolidated by CDR3 protein sequence, retaining the most common genes and DNA. The V and J calls reflect TCRdb's pipeline rather than the authors' work. The sample has 200,000 to 300,000 distinct CDR3 sequences on record, approximately 6.8% of them singletons. The ten largest account for approximately 1.1% of the sample.

The chain joins TRBV7-8 to TRBJ2-6; TRBD1 is possibly the D segment (5 matching bases). The sequencing used CD4+ T cells sorted from PBMCs, collected on the day of the yellow fever booster vaccination. This TCR came from a man under 40 who received the YFV17D yellow fever vaccine. The CDR3 protein sequence reads: CASSFWGTGANVLTF. The DNA is as follows: TGTGCCAGCAGCTTTTGGGGCACTGGGGCCAACGTCCTGACTTTC.